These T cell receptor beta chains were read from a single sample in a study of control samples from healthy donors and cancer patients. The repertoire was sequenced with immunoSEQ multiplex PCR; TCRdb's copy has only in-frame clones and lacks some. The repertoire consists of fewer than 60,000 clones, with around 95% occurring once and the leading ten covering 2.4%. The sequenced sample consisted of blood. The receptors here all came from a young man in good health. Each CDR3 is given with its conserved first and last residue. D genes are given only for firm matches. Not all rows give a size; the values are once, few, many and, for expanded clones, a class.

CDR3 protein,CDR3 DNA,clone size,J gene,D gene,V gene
CASSPSLWNEQFF,TGTGCCAGTAGTCCGAGCTTGTGGAATGAGCAGTTCTTC,-,TRBJ2-1,-,TRBV19
CASSSTFGAPGAYEQYF,TGTGCCAGCAGTTCCACCTTTGGGGCACCCGGTGCCTACGAGCAGTACTTC,-,TRBJ2-7,-,TRBV6-2/TRBV6-3
CASSPGAAPEAFF,TGTGCCAGCAGCCCCGGGGCGGCCCCTGAAGCTTTCTTT,-,TRBJ1-1,-,TRBV7-2
CASSYHRDRGHQPQHF,TGTGCCAGCAGTTACCACCGGGACAGGGGGCATCAGCCCCAGCATTTT,-,TRBJ1-5,TRBD1,TRBV6-6
CASSPGTGNNEQFF,TGTGCCAGCAGCCCCGGGACAGGGAACAATGAGCAGTTCTTC,once,TRBJ2-1,TRBD1,TRBV27
CASSLAGGTDTQYF,TGCGCCAGCAGCTTGGCCGGGGGAACAGATACGCAGTATTTT,-,TRBJ2-3,-,TRBV5-1
CASSRIRGGLARDEQFF,TGTGCCAGCAGCCGAATTAGGGGGGGGCTAGCGCGCGATGAGCAGTTCTTC,-,TRBJ2-1,-,TRBV9
CASSLGAAGQGDGYTF,TGCGCCAGCAGCTTGGGGGCCGCCGGGCAGGGGGATGGCTACACCTTC,-,TRBJ1-2,TRBD1,TRBV5-1
CASRRQGHNEQFF,TGTGCCAGCAGAAGACAGGGTCACAATGAGCAGTTCTTC,-,TRBJ2-1,TRBD1,TRBV12-3/TRBV12-4
CASSLERGSYNEQFF,TGCGCCAGCAGCTTAGAGCGGGGCTCCTACAATGAGCAGTTCTTC,-,TRBJ2-1,TRBD2,TRBV5-1
CASSLVADRNTGELFF,TGCGCCAGCAGCTTGGTGGCAGACAGAAACACCGGGGAGCTGTTTTTT,-,TRBJ2-2,-,TRBV5-1
CASSPGTGLYEQYF,TGCGCCAGCAGCCCCGGGACAGGGCTTTACGAGCAGTACTTC,-,TRBJ2-7,TRBD1,TRBV4-3
CATLWAGTGELFF,TGTGCCACCCTGTGGGCGGGAACCGGGGAGCTGTTTTTT,-,TRBJ2-2,-,TRBV25-1
CASSLLSSKNTGELFF,TGCGCCAGCAGCTTGCTCAGCAGCAAGAACACCGGGGAGCTGTTTTTT,-,TRBJ2-2,-,TRBV5-1
CASSLKVAGPNTGELFF,TGTGCCAGCAGCTTAAAGGTAGCGGGACCTAACACCGGGGAGCTGTTTTTT,-,TRBJ2-2,TRBD2,TRBV7-9
CASRLEVFGNEQFF,TGTGCCAGCCGACTAGAGGTGTTTGGGAATGAGCAGTTCTTC,-,TRBJ2-1,-,TRBV19
CASSYRPGPTSYNEQFF,TGTGCCAGCAGTTATCGCCCGGGTCCGACCTCCTACAATGAGCAGTTCTTC,-,TRBJ2-1,-,TRBV6-2/TRBV6-3
CASSESGTFLQFF,TGTGCCAGCAGTGAATCTGGGACTTTTCTGCAGTTCTTC,-,TRBJ2-1,-,TRBV6-1
CASSPGKPSYGYTF,TGTGCCAGCTCACCAGGAAAACCAAGCTATGGCTACACCTTC,-,TRBJ1-2,-,TRBV18
CASSLASRSTEAFF,TGTGCCAGCAGCTTAGCGAGTCGGAGCACTGAAGCTTTCTTT,-,TRBJ1-1,-,TRBV7-6
CASIPDRRRYTEAFF,TGTGCCAGCATCCCCGACCGTCGACGGTACACTGAAGCTTTCTTT,-,TRBJ1-1,-,TRBV6-5
CASSGTQETQYF,TGTGCCAGTTCCGGGACCCAAGAGACCCAGTACTTC,-,TRBJ2-5,-,TRBV5-4
CAWSGGETQYF,TGTGCCTGGAGTGGGGGAGAGACCCAGTACTTC,-,TRBJ2-5,-,TRBV30
CASSYSRDTQYF,TGTGCCAGCAGTTACTCGAGAGATACGCAGTATTTT,few,TRBJ2-3,-,TRBV6-6
CASSLNPRPHNEQFF,TGTGCCAGCAGCTTGAACCCTCGGCCGCACAATGAGCAGTTCTTC,-,TRBJ2-1,-,TRBV5-4
CASSLEGSRYEQYF,TGTGCCAGCAGCTTAGAGGGGAGTCGCTACGAGCAGTACTTC,once,TRBJ2-7,-,TRBV13
CASSTDRTYGYTF,TGTGCCAGCAGCACAGACAGGACTTATGGCTACACCTTC,-,TRBJ1-2,-,TRBV11-2